The clone carrying this TCR beta chain was recorded many times. The antigen is not known. The source of the sample is a study of molecular identifiers for immune sequencing clone quantification. Regarding the study as a whole: Identical TCR molecules can share a barcode, and this sharing could underestimate highly expanded clone sizes. Effector cells had over 99% of their molecules in clones above 20 RNA copies, while naive cells had under 1%.

Germline trimming cut 5 bases from V and 2 bases from J; bases unmatched to any gene: 3. CDR3 size: 15 residues. Germline values: CDR1 LNHDA, CDR2 SQIVND (reference sequence). TCRdb recomputed calls from the PCR reads with MiXCR, one row per CDR3 protein. The profile shows just over 40,000 distinct CDR3 sequences, approximately 24% of them singletons. Sequencing was performed on naive CD8+ T cells from blood, with Jurkat cell RNA spiked in. This sample's subset: FACS-sorted CD8+CD4-CCR7+CD45RA+ naive T cells. This TCR was sampled from a human donor in good health. Some libraries in this study had Jurkat cell RNA spiked in. This chain uses TRBV19 with TRBJ2-1; 10 bases map to TRBD2. CDR3 region: CASSPSGGPYNEQFF. The CDR3 DNA reads TGTGCCAGTAGTCCTAGCGGGGGACCCTACAATGAGCAGTTCTTC.